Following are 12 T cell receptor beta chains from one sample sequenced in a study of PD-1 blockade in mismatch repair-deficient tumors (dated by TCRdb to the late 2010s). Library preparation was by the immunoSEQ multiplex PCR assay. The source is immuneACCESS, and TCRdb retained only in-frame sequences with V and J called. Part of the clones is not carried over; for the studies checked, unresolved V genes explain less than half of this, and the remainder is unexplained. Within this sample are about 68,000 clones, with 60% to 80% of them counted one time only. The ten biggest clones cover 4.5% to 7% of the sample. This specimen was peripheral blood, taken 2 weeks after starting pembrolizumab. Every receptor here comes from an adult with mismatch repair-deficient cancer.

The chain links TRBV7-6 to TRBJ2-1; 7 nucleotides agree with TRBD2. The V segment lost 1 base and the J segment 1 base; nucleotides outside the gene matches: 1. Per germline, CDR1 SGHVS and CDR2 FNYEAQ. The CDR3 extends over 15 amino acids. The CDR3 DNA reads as TGTGCCAGCAGCTTAGTGGGGGGGTCCTACAATGAGCAGTTCTTC. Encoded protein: CASSLVGGSYNEQFF.

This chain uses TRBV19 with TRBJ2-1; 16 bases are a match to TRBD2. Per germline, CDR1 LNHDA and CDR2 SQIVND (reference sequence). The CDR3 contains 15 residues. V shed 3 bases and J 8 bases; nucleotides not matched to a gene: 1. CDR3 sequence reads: CASSIGTSGRDEQFF. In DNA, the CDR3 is TGTGCCAGTAGTATTGGGACTAGCGGGAGGGATGAGCAGTTCTTC.

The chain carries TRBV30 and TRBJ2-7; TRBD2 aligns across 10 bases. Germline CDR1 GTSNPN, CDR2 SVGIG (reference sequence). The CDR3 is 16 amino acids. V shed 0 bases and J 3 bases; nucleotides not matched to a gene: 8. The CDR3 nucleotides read TGTGCCTGGAGTGTAGGGCTAGCGGGAGCGTTCTACGAGCAGTACTTC. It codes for CAWSVGLAGAFYEQYF.

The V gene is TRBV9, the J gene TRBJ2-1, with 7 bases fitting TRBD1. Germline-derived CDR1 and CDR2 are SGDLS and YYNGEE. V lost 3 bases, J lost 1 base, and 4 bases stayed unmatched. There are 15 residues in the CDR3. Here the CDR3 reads CASSETGESYNEQFF. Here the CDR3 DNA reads TGTGCCAGCAGCGAAACAGGGGAATCCTACAATGAGCAGTTCTTC.

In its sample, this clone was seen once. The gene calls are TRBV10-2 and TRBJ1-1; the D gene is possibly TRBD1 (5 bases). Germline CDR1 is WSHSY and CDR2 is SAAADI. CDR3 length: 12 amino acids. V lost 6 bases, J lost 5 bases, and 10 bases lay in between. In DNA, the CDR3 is TGCGCCAGCAGGAAGGAGGGGACTGAAGCTTTCTTT. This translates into CASRKEGTEAFF.

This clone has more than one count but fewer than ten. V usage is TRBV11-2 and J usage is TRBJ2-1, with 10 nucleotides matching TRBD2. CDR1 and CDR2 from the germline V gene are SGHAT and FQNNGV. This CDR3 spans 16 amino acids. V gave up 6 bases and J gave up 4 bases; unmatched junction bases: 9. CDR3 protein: CASRRLLAGRYNEQFF. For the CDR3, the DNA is TGTGCCAGCAGGCGATTACTAGCGGGAAGATACAATGAGCAGTTCTTC. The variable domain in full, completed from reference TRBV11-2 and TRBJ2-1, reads EAGVAQSPRYKIIEKRQSVAFWCNPISGHATLYWYQQILGQGPKLLIQFQNNGVVDDSQLPKDRFSAERLKGVDSTLKIQPAKLEDSAVYLCASRRLLAGRYNEQFFGPGTRLTVL.

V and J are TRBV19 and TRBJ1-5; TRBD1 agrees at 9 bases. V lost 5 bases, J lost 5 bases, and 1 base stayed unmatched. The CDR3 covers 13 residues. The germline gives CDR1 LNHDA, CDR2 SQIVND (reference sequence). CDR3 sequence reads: CASSDRGDQPQHF. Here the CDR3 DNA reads TGTGCCAGTAGTGACAGGGGGGATCAGCCCCAGCATTTT. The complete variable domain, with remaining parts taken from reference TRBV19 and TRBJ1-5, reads DGGITQSPKYLFRKEGQNVTLSCEQNLNHDAMYWYRQDPGQGLRLIYYSQIVNDFQKGDIAEGYSVSREKKESFPLTVTSAQKNPTAFYLCASSDRGDQPQHFGDGTRLSIL.

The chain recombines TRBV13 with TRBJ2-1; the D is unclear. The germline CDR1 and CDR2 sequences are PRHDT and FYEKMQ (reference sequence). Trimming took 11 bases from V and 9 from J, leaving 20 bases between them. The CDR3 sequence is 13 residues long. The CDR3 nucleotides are TGTGCCTCCAGCCCTACCCCGGAGTCTGAGCAGTTCTTC. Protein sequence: CASSPTPESEQFF.

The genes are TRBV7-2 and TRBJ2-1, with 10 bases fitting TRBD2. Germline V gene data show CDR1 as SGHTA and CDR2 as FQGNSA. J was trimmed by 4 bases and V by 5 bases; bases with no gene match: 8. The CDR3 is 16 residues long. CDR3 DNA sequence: TGTGCCAGCAGCCGGCTAGCGGGAGTTGAATACAATGAGCAGTTCTTC. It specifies CASSRLAGVEYNEQFF.

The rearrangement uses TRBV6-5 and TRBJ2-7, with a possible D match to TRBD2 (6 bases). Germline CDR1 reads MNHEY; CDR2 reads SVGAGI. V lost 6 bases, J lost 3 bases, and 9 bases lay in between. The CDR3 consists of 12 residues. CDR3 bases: TGTGCCAGCAGCCGACTAGTCTACGAGCAGTACTTC. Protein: CASSRLVYEQYF.

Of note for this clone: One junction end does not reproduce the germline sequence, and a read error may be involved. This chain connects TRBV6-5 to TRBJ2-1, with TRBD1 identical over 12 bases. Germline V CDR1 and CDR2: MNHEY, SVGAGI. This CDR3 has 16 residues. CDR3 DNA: TGTGCCAGCAGTAACTCCGGGACAGGGGGCGCGTACGAGCAGTTCTTC. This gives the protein CASSNSGTGGAYEQFF.

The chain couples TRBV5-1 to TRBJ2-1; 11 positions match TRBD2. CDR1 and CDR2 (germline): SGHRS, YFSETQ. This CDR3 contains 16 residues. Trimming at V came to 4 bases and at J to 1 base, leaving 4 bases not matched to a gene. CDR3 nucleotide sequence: TGCGCCAGCAGCCAAACTAGCGGGAGATCCTACAATGAGCAGTTCTTC. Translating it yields CASSQTSGRSYNEQFF.